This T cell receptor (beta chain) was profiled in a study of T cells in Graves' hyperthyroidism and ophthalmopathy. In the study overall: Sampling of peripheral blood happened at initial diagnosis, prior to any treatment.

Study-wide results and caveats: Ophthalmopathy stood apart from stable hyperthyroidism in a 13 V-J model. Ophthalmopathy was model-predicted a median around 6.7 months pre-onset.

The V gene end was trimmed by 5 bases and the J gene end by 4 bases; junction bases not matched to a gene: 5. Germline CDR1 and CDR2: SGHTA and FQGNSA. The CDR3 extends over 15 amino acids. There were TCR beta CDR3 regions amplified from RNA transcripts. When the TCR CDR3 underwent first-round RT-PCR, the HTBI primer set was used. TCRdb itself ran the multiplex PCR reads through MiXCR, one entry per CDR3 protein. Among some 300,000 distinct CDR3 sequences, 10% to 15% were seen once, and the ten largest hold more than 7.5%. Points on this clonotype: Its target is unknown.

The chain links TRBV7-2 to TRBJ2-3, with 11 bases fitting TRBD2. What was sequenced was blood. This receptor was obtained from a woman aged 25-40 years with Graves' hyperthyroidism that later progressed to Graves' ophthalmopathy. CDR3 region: CASSQTSGSADTQYF. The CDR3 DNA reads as TGTGCCAGCAGCCAAACTAGCGGGAGCGCAGATACGCAGTATTTT.